What follows is one T cell receptor beta chain and its context. Its antigen is as yet unknown. The CDR3 runs 16 residues. With 5 bases clipped from V and 3 bases from J, the junction kept 12 bases outside the gene matches. TCRdb reprocessed the 5' RACE reads with MiXCR, giving one entry per CDR3 protein. The sample lists some 410,000 distinct CDR3 sequences; 20% to 30% were seen once. The sample belongs to a study of T-cell memory formation after mild COVID-19. About the study: Across donors, TCR clusters were largely donor specific. Broader study findings: Shrinking CD4+ clones resided mostly in CM and EM, and CD8+ ones in EMRA.

The chain uses TRBV12-3 or TRBV12-4 and TRBJ2-7; the match to TRBD2 covers 8 bases. The source is an adult woman who had mild COVID-19 (a few samples of this study predate the infection). Cell type and time point are not known. Specimen: PBMCs or a T cell subset sorted from them (not recorded which). CDR3 DNA: TGTGCCAGCAGTACACGAAGCGGGAGCACCGACTACGAGCAGTACTTC. Its protein product is CASSTRSGSTDYEQYF.